This passage covers 5 T cell receptor beta chains from one sample sequenced in a study of regulatory T cells in long-lasting Graves disease. Assembly of TCR beta libraries relied on iRepertoire HTBI primers together with Arm-PCR of CDR3 regions. MiXCR was run by TCRdb on the multiplex PCR reads, yielding one entry per CDR3 protein. The repertoire holds 550,000 to 700,000 distinct CDR3 sequences, about 16% seen once, with 12% in the top ten. Time point defined: newly diagnosed GD, antithyroid drugs for less than 3 months. Extracted RNA from PBMCs served as the source of the TCR library. The sample was also reused in another study, on T cells in Graves' hyperthyroidism and ophthalmopathy.

Sequences were derived from peripheral blood mononuclear cells (PBMCs), sampled at new diagnosis, from a patient treated with antithyroid drugs. The receptor set was obtained from a young man with Graves disease.

The chain uses TRBV5-4 and TRBJ1-4, with D possibly TRBD1 on 6 matching bases. The CDR3 loop spans 18 amino acids. V lost 0 bases to trimming and J lost 4 bases, with 19 bases between them. Looked up from germline, CDR1 is SGHNT and CDR2 is YYREEE (reference sequence). The CDR3: CASSLALRGDDHNEKLFF. In nucleotides, the CDR3 is TGTGCCAGCAGCTTGGCCCTAAGGGGGGACGATCATAATGAAAAACTGTTTTTT. The variable domain in full, completed from reference TRBV5-4 and TRBJ1-4, reads ETGVTQSPTHLIKTRGQQVTLRCSSQSGHNTVSWYQQALGQGPQFIFQYYREEENGRGNFPPRFSGLQFPNYSSELNVNALELDDSALYLCASSLALRGDDHNEKLFFGSGTQLSVL.

V gene TRBV5-4 combines with J gene TRBJ2-1; 12 bases align to TRBD2. This CDR3 has 16 residues. The V gene end was trimmed by 3 bases and the J gene end by 3 bases; junction bases not matched to a gene: 4. In germline, CDR1 is SGHNT, CDR2 YYREEE (reference sequence). The CDR3, as DNA: TGTGCCAGCAGCTATCTAGCGGGGGGGGTCTACAATGAGCAGTTCTTC. It codes for CASSYLAGGVYNEQFF.

This clonotype was seen ten or more times. This chain joins TRBV6-1 and TRBJ1-1; TRBD1 is a possible D gene (5 bases). CDR1 is MNHNS, CDR2 SASEGT, per germline. V dropped 3 bases and J dropped 0 bases, with 8 bases sitting between them. The CDR3 runs to 14 residues. CDR3 in DNA: TGTGCCAGCAGTGACTGGGGGATGAACACTGAAGCTTTCTTT. Translation: CASSDWGMNTEAFF.

This clonotype has more than one count but fewer than ten. A much larger clone is a single base away; this may be a read error. The gene calls are TRBV7-9 and TRBJ2-5; TRBD2 aligns across 13 bases. This CDR3 is 18 amino acids long. The germline CDR1 and CDR2 sequences are SEHNR and FQNEAQ (reference sequence). CDR3 in amino acids: CASSSRMGTSGNQEIQYF. CDR3 in DNA: TGTGCCAGCAGCTCAAGAATGGGGACTAGCGGGAACCAAGAGATCCAGTACTTC.

With regard to this clonotype: A read error may explain this, as a much larger clone is one base away. CDR3 amino acids: CSVRDPLAYEQYF. The CDR3 coding sequence is TGCAGTGTTAGAGATCCCCTAGCCTACGAGCAGTACTTC. This chain connects TRBV20-1 to TRBJ2-7; no reliable D call. The CDR3 loop spans 13 amino acids. CDR1 is DFQATT, CDR2 SNEGSKA, per germline (reference sequence).